Following are 5 T cell receptor beta chains from one sample sequenced in a study of blood T cell repertoires in COVID-19. Method: immunoSEQ multiplex PCR; TCRdb's copy keeps in-frame clones and lacks some. Of about 100,000 clones detected, roughly nine tenths appear once; the ten largest clones hold approximately 1.6%. Sequenced sample: peripheral blood. These TCRs come from a human donor with active COVID-19. The donor label of this sample is uncertain.

This chain links TRBV9 with TRBJ2-7; tentative D call: TRBD1 (5 bases). Per germline, CDR1 SGDLS and CDR2 YYNGEE. This CDR3 has 14 amino acids. The germline V and J ends were trimmed by 0 bases and 4 bases, with 11 bases remaining between them. DNA of the CDR3: TGTGCCAGCAGCGTAGCAGCAGGGAATTACGAGCAGTACTTC. Protein product: CASSVAAGNYEQYF. The whole variable domain, filled in from reference TRBV9 and TRBJ2-7, reads DSGVTQTPKHLITATGQRVTLRCSPRSGDLSVYWYQQSLDQGLQFLIQYYNGEERAKGNILERFSAQQFPDLHSELNLSSLELGDSALYFCASSVAAGNYEQYFGPGTRLTVT.

The V call is TRBV7-2, the J call TRBJ2-7, with unresolved D. V shed 1 base and J shed 3 bases, with 7 bases lying between them. The CDR3 has 13 residues. Germline V gene lookup returns CDR1 SGHTA and CDR2 FQGNSA. The DNA of the CDR3 is TGTGCCAGCAGCTTAGGGGCAGACTACGAGCAGTACTTC. Translation gives CASSLGADYEQYF.

As DNA, the CDR3 is TGTGCCGTACGGGGTGGTACGGACAGGGCCGTATTCAATTCACCCCTCCACTTT. This gives the protein CAVRGGTDRAVFNSPLHF. This chain links TRBV7-2 with TRBJ1-6; 8 bases fit TRBD1. Looked up from germline, CDR1 is SGHTA and CDR2 is FQGNSA. The CDR3 has 18 residues. V gave up 11 bases and J gave up 7 bases; unmatched junction bases: 22.

V and J are TRBV5-6 and TRBJ1-2, with a weak D call TRBD1 (5 bases). The V end was cut by 0 bases, the J end by 0 bases, with 9 bases between. Germline V CDR1 and CDR2: SGHDT, YYEEEE. The CDR3 loop spans 15 amino acids. The CDR3 here is CASSLVPGTNYGYTF. DNA for the CDR3: TGTGCCAGCAGCTTGGTCCCAGGGACTAACTATGGCTACACCTTC.

The chain recombines TRBV10-3 with TRBJ1-2; D is uncertain. Trimming pared 6 bases from V and 4 bases from J, leaving 15 bases between. The germline CDR1 and CDR2 sequences are ENHRY and SYGVKD. CDR3 size: 14 residues. The CDR3 coding sequence is TGTGCCATCAGCCCCAGATCGGAGGGCTATGGCTACACCTTC. This gives the protein CAISPRSEGYGYTF.